Shown below are 23 T cell receptor beta chains from a single sample sequenced in a study of Graves' ophthalmopathy and Graves' hyperthyroidism. RNA transcripts were the source from which TCR beta CDR3 regions were amplified. An initial RT-PCR round employing HTBI primers preceded a second-round multiplex PCR. Each CDR3 protein is one row after TCRdb ran MiXCR on the multiplex PCR reads. The table records some 520,000 distinct CDR3 sequences, 13% to 15% of them present only once. The source material was blood. The receptors were sampled from a woman aged 30 to 39 with Graves' ophthalmopathy.

This clonotype was picked up a small number of times. The DNA for the CDR3 is TGTGCCAGCAGCCACGACGGGGTCGCAGGCACTGAAGCTTTCTTT. Its translation: CASSHDGVAGTEAFF. The V and J genes are TRBV11-1 and TRBJ1-1; D is undetermined. Trimming took off 5 bases at V and 4 bases at J, with 17 bases between the two ends. The CDR3 covers 15 residues. CDR1 is SGHAT, CDR2 FQDESV, per germline (reference sequence).

This clonotype was counted many times. The chain employs TRBV4-1 and TRBJ2-5; D possibly uses TRBD1 or TRBD2 (5 bases each). The CDR3 sequence is 15 residues long. Trimming shortened V by 0 bases and J by 4 bases, and 12 bases separated the two germline ends. Germline V CDR1 and CDR2: MGHRA, YSYEKL. CDR3 in DNA: TGCGCCAGCAGCCAAGATCGGTTGAGGGGAGAGACCCAGTACTTC. Protein sequence: CASSQDRLRGETQYF.

This clonotype has ten or more counts. V gene TRBV12-3 or TRBV12-4 combines with J gene TRBJ1-2, with no clear D. Trimming removed 4 bases at V and 1 base at J, with 4 bases between. CDR3 length equals 12 residues. The CDR3 DNA follows: TGTGCCAGCAGTTCAGATAACTATGGCTACACCTTC. Amino acid sequence: CASSSDNYGYTF.

The gene calls are TRBV25-1 and TRBJ2-4; D might be TRBD1 (5 bases). This CDR3 comprises 12 residues. Trimming removed 10 bases from V and 5 bases from J, with 12 bases in between. Germline V lookup: CDR1 MGHDK, CDR2 SYGVNS. The DNA of the CDR3 is TGTGCCACCCGGACAATGCAAAACATTCAGTACTTC. Protein sequence: CATRTMQNIQYF.

This clonotype was found many times. V gene TRBV12-3 or TRBV12-4 combines with J gene TRBJ2-5, with D hard to call. This CDR3 has 14 amino acids. Trimming stripped 5 bases from V and 2 bases from J, with 12 bases between. The CDR3 loop reads CASSHRRPQETQYF. As DNA, the CDR3 is TGTGCCAGCAGTCACCGTCGGCCTCAAGAGACCCAGTACTTC.

This clonotype came up a few times. V and J are TRBV19 and TRBJ1-6; tentatively, D is TRBD1 (5 bases). Trimming took 4 bases from V and 5 from J, leaving 9 bases between them. Germline V gives CDR1 LNHDA, CDR2 SQIVND (reference sequence). The CDR3 loop spans 14 amino acids. DNA of the CDR3: TGTGCCAGTAGTACGACGGGACATAATTCACCCCTCCACTTT. Its translation is CASSTTGHNSPLHF.

This rearrangement joins TRBV5-1 to TRBJ1-1; D uncertain. The V and J ends lost 2 bases and 11 bases respectively, with 19 bases between them. The CDR3 has 14 amino acids. Germline-derived CDR1 and CDR2 are SGHRS and YFSETQ. CDR3 DNA sequence: TGCGCCAGCAGCTTAGGCCGCAGCCTTGATATGGCTTTCTTT. As protein: CASSLGRSLDMAFF.

This clonotype appeared a few times. This chain connects TRBV18 to TRBJ2-7; 9 bases line up with TRBD1. The CDR3 totals 15 residues. The V gene end was trimmed by 2 bases and the J gene end by 4 bases; junction bases not matched to a gene: 6. CDR1 is KGHSH and CDR2 is LQKENI in the germline V gene. CDR3 region: CASSPTDRGVYEQYF. CDR3 DNA sequence: TGTGCCAGCTCACCAACCGACAGGGGGGTTTACGAGCAGTACTTC.

This clonotype has only one observation. V usage is TRBV30 and J usage is TRBJ1-1, with D unresolved. Germline CDR1 and CDR2: GTSNPN and SVGIG (reference sequence). The CDR3 sequence is 14 residues long. Between the trimmed V and J ends, which lost 0 bases and 1 base, there was a span of 9 bases. Here the CDR3 reads CAWSVLAGNTEAFF. The DNA of the CDR3 is TGTGCCTGGAGTGTACTTGCAGGGAACACTGAAGCTTTCTTT.

Ten or more counts support this clonotype. V is TRBV12-3 or TRBV12-4 and J is TRBJ2-7; 7 bases line up with TRBD2. The CDR3 sequence is 15 residues long. V dropped 6 bases and J dropped 0; count of bases not matched to a gene: 8. The DNA of the CDR3 is TGTGCCAGCAGCCGGATAGCGGGTGCCTCCTACGAGCAGTACTTC. This encodes CASSRIAGASYEQYF.

This clonotype has ten or more counts. J is TRBJ2-2 and V is TRBV7-3; 9 bases fit TRBD1. The V segment lost 0 bases and the J segment 2 bases; nucleotides outside the gene matches: 1. The germline CDR1 and CDR2 sequences are SGHTA and FQGTGA. The CDR3 length is 16 residues. The CDR3 reads CASSLTDRGNTGELFF. Written as DNA, the CDR3 is TGTGCCAGCAGCTTAACGGACAGGGGCAACACCGGGGAGCTGTTTTTT.

The chain has TRBV7-8 and TRBJ2-5; 9 positions agree with TRBD2. J was trimmed by 5 bases and V by 6 bases; bases with no gene match: 10. This CDR3 has 15 amino acids. Germline V gene sequence: CDR1 SGHVS, CDR2 FQNEAQ. The CDR3 region is CASSPRLAGWETQYF. DNA of the CDR3: TGTGCCAGCAGTCCCCGGCTAGCGGGGTGGGAGACCCAGTACTTC. The full variable domain, its missing parts supplied by reference TRBV7-8 and TRBJ2-5, is GAGVSQSPRYKVAKRGQDVALRCDPISGHVSLFWYQQALGQGPEFLTYFQNEAQLDKSGLPSDRFFAERPEGSVSTLKIQRTQQEDSAVYLCASSPRLAGWETQYFGPGTRLLVL.

This clonotype was counted at least ten times. The V gene is TRBV9, the J gene TRBJ1-2; no clear D gene. Germline CDR1 reads SGDLS; CDR2 reads YYNGEE. CDR3 length: 13 residues. V dropped 0 bases and J dropped 2 bases, with 5 bases sitting between them. CDR3 residues: CASSVERNYGYTF. In DNA form, the CDR3 reads TGTGCCAGCAGCGTAGAACGGAACTATGGCTACACCTTC.

This clonotype was detected only a few times. The chain joins TRBV4-1 to TRBJ1-2; 11 positions match TRBD1. There are 16 residues in the CDR3. In germline, CDR1 is MGHRA, CDR2 YSYEKL. V lost 4 bases and J lost 2; bases outside the gene matches: 6. CDR3 in amino acids: CASSLDRTGGNYGYTF. CDR3 bases: TGCGCCAGCAGCCTTGATAGGACAGGGGGCAACTATGGCTACACCTTC.

This clonotype has ten or more counts. The chain employs TRBV27 and TRBJ1-1, with D hard to call. Trimming shortened V by 4 bases and J by 0 bases, and 9 bases separated the two germline ends. The CDR3 sequence is 14 residues long. Germline-derived CDR1 and CDR2 are MNHEY and SMNVEV (reference sequence). Written as DNA, the CDR3 is TGTGCCAGCAGTTCCCACGAGGTGAACACTGAAGCTTTCTTT. Its translation is CASSSHEVNTEAFF.

This clonotype was seen at least ten times. The chain carries TRBV12-3 or TRBV12-4 and TRBJ1-1; D is uncertain. V was clipped by 7 bases and J by 0 bases, with 12 bases between them. The CDR3 spans 14 residues. The CDR3 nucleotides read TGTGCCAGCAAAAAAGTCCTCATGAACACTGAAGCTTTCTTT. This encodes CASKKVLMNTEAFF.

The chain uses TRBV30 and TRBJ2-7; D remains ambiguous. Trimming shortened V by 0 bases and J by 7 bases, and 7 bases separated the two germline ends. The CDR3 totals 11 residues. Germline V gene lookup returns CDR1 GTSNPN and CDR2 SVGIG (reference sequence). CDR3 nucleotide sequence: TGTGCCTGGAGTGTTAGGCAGGAGCAGTACTTC. The encoded protein is CAWSVRQEQYF.

In regard to this clonotype: One end of the junction fails to match germline, which may point to a read error. The chain couples TRBV11-2 to TRBJ2-2, with 7 positions matching TRBD1. The CDR3 is 15 amino acids. The germline V gene has CDR1 SGHAT and CDR2 FQNNGV. The CDR3 region is CARSHRDRLTGELFF. CDR3 bases: TGCGCCAGAAGCCACAGGGACAGACTCACCGGGGAGCTGTTTTTT.

This clonotype appeared many times. The chain carries TRBV10-3 and TRBJ2-5, with D possibly TRBD2 on 5 matching bases. With 10 bases removed from V and 3 bases from J, the gap between germline ends came to 15 bases. The CDR3 sequence is 13 residues long. The germline V gene has CDR1 ENHRY and CDR2 SYGVKD. The CDR3 DNA is TGTGCCACGTGGACCACCGGGGAAGAGACCCAGTACTTC. Protein product: CATWTTGEETQYF.

This clonotype was observed many times. This chain joins TRBV4-1 and TRBJ1-5, with 7 bases that match TRBD1. The CDR3 is 15 residues long. The germline V gene has CDR1 MGHRA and CDR2 YSYEKL. After removal of 3 bases from V and 2 bases from J, the junction contained 4 bases not matched to a gene. The CDR3, as DNA: TGCGCCAGCAGCCAGACAGGGAAAGGCAATCAGCCCCAGCATTTT. This gives the protein CASSQTGKGNQPQHF.

This sequence joins TRBV20-1 and TRBJ2-2; perhaps TRBD2 as D (6 bases). CDR3 length: 15 residues. Germline lookup yields CDR1 DFQATT and CDR2 SNEGSKA (reference sequence). Trimming removed 3 bases at V and 6 bases at J, with 17 bases between. The CDR3 DNA is TGCAGTGCTAGCCTGGACCCCGGAGGGCCCGGGGAGCTGTTTTTT. Translated, it gives CSASLDPGGPGELFF.

This clonotype was observed at least ten times. The gene calls are TRBV20-1 and TRBJ1-5; the D gene is possibly TRBD1 (5 bases). The CDR3 sequence is 14 residues long. V shed 2 bases and J shed 5 bases, with 13 bases lying between them. Germline V gene data show CDR1 as DFQATT and CDR2 as SNEGSKA (reference sequence). In nucleotides, the CDR3 is TGCAGTGCTAGAAGGGGCATTTTCGATCAGCCCCAGCATTTT. Its protein is CSARRGIFDQPQHF.

At least ten counts were recorded for this clonotype. V is TRBV2 and J is TRBJ1-5; TRBD1 might be the D (5 bases). Trimming removed 3 bases from V and 5 bases from J, with 8 bases in between. CDR3 length: 13 amino acids. Germline V lookup: CDR1 SNHLY, CDR2 FYNNEI. CDR3 bases: TGTGCCAGCAGTGAGGGACCCTATCAGCCCCAGCATTTT. It encodes CASSEGPYQPQHF.